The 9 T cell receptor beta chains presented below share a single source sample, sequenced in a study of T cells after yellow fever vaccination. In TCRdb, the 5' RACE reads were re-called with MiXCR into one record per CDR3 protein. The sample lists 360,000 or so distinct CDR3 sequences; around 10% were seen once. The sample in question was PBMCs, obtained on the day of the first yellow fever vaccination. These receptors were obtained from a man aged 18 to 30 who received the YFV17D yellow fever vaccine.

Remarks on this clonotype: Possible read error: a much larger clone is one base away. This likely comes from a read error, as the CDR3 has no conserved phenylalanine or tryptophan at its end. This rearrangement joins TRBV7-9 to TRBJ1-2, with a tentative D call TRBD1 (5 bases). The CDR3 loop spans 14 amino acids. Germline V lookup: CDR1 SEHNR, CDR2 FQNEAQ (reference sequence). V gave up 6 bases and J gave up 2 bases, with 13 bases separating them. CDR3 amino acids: CASSMGPGNYGYTL. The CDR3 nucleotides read TGTGCCAGCAGTATGGGGCCCGGAAACTATGGCTACACCTTA.

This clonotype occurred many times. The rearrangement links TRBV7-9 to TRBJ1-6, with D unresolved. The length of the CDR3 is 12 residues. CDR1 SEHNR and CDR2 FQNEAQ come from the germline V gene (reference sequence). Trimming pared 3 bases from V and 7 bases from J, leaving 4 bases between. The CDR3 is CASSLGNSPLHF. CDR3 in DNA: TGTGCCAGCAGCTTGGGGAATTCACCCCTCCACTTT. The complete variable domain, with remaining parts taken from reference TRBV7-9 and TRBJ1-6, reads DTGVSQNPRHKITKRGQNVTFRCDPISEHNRLYWYRQTLGQGPEFLTYFQNEAQLEKSRLLSDRFSAERPKGSFSTLEIQRTEQGDSAMYLCASSLGNSPLHFGNGTRLTVT.

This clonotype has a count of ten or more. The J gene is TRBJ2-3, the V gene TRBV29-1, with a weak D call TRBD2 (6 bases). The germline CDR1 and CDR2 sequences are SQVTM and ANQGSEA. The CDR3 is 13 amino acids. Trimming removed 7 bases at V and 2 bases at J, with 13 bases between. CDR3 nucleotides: TGCAGCGGGGGAGGACGAAACACAGATACGCAGTATTTT. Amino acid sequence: CSGGGRNTDTQYF.

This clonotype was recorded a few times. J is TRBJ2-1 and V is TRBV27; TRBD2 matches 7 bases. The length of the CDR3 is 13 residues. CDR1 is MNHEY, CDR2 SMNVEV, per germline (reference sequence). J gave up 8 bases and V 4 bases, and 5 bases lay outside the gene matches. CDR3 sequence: CASSWSGRDEQFF. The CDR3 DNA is TGTGCCAGCAGTTGGTCAGGGAGGGATGAGCAGTTCTTC.

Written as DNA, the CDR3 is TGTGCCAGCAGCCTGCAGGAAGGGCTTGGCTACGAGCAGTACTTC. Translating it yields CASSLQEGLGYEQYF. The chain carries TRBV11-2 and TRBJ2-7, with D uncertain. Between the trimmed V and J ends, which lost 5 bases and 3 bases, there was a span of 17 bases. CDR1 SGHAT and CDR2 FQNNGV come from the germline V gene. This CDR3 region has 15 residues.

The CDR3 region is CSARGAWTDTQYF. The DNA of the CDR3 is TGCAGTGCTAGAGGTGCTTGGACAGATACGCAGTATTTT. The V gene is TRBV20-1, the J gene TRBJ2-3; D remains unclear. CDR3 size: 13 residues. Germline loops: CDR1 DFQATT, CDR2 SNEGSKA (reference sequence). The germline V and J ends were trimmed by 1 base and 3 bases, with 8 bases remaining between them.

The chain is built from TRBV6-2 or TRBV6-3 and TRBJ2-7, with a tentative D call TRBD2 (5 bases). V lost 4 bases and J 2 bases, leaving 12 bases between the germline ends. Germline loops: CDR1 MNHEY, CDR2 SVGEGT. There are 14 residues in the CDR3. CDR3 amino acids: CASSFGLVTYEQYV. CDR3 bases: TGTGCCAGCAGTTTCGGACTCGTGACCTACGAGCAGTACGTC.

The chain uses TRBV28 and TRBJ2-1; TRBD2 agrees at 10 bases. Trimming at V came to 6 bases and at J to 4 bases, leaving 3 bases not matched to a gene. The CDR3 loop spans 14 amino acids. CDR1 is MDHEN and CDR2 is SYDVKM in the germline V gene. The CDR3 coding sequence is TGTGCCAGCAGAGAAGCGGGGGGGTACAATGAGCAGTTCTTC. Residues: CASREAGGYNEQFF.

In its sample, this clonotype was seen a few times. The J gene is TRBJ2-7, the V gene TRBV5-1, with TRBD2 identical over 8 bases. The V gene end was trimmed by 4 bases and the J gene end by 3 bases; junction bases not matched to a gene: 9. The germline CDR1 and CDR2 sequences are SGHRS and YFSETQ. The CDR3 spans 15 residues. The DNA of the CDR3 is TGCGCCAGCAGCCCCGGGGGGGCCGGTTTCTACGAGCAGTACGTC. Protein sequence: CASSPGGAGFYEQYV.